Following are 11 T cell receptor beta chains from one sample sequenced in a study of CD8 T cells in Susac syndrome. When the RNA was reverse transcribed, random hexamers were used with an input of roughly 0.5 to 1 ug. TCRdb reprocessed the immunoSEQ multiplex PCR reads with MiXCR, giving one entry per CDR3 protein. The sample records about 300,000 distinct CDR3 sequences, about 89% being singletons. Sequencing used CD8+ T cells from PBMCs. These receptors all come from a human donor with multiple sclerosis.

The V gene is TRBV6-2 or TRBV6-3, the J gene TRBJ2-5; 8 nucleotides align to TRBD2. Germline-derived CDR1 and CDR2 are MNHEY and SVGEGT. Germline trimming cut 6 bases from V and 2 bases from J; bases unmatched to any gene: 14. CDR3 length: 17 residues. The chain's CDR3 is CASRPTSGRALQETQYF. CDR3 nucleotides: TGTGCCAGCAGGCCAACTAGCGGCCGGGCCCTACAAGAGACCCAGTACTTC.

The rearrangement links TRBV27 to TRBJ2-1; D unclear. This CDR3 has 13 residues. V lost 7 bases to trimming and J lost 4 bases, with 11 bases between them. Germline CDR1 MNHEY, CDR2 SMNVEV (reference sequence). The CDR3 region has the DNA TGTGCCAGCACATTGAGTGGATACAATGAGCAGTTCTTC. Amino acids: CASTLSGYNEQFF.

The V call is TRBV7-8, the J call TRBJ2-2; D assignment may be TRBD1 or TRBD2 (5 bases each). Trimming stripped 2 bases from V and 4 bases from J, with 11 bases between. This CDR3 is 15 amino acids long. In germline, CDR1 is SGHVS, CDR2 FQNEAQ. The CDR3 sequence: CASSLFQGPTGELFF. In DNA form, the CDR3 reads TGTGCCAGCAGCTTATTTCAGGGACCCACCGGGGAGCTGTTTTTT. Combining the CDR3 with reference TRBV7-8 and TRBJ2-2 gives the whole variable domain GAGVSQSPRYKVAKRGQDVALRCDPISGHVSLFWYQQALGQGPEFLTYFQNEAQLDKSGLPSDRFFAERPEGSVSTLKIQRTQQEDSAVYLCASSLFQGPTGELFFGEGSRLTVL.

The chain recombines TRBV3-1 with TRBJ2-5; D perhaps matches TRBD1 (6 bases). The length of the CDR3 is 14 residues. V was clipped by 2 bases and J by 4 bases, with 11 bases between them. The V gene's germline CDR1 is LGHDT and CDR2 YNNKEL (reference sequence). The CDR3 DNA follows: TGTGCCAGCAGCCAAACAGGGTCCCCAGAGACCCAGTACTTC. Its protein product is CASSQTGSPETQYF.

In this sample, this clonotype turned up once. The chain carries TRBV4-3 and TRBJ2-7; 7 bases agree with TRBD2. The V gene end was trimmed by 0 bases and the J gene end by 3 bases; junction bases not matched to a gene: 14. This CDR3 spans 18 amino acids. Germline V CDR1 and CDR2: LGHNA, YSLEER. In nucleotides, the CDR3 is TGCGCCAGCAGCCAAGATACGGTGGGAGTAGCGGGCAACTACGAGCAGTACTTC. This translates into CASSQDTVGVAGNYEQYF.

The chain is built from TRBV24-1 and TRBJ2-5; the D gene is possibly TRBD1 (6 bases). Deletions cut 7 bases from V and 5 bases from J, with 13 bases between. Germline V CDR1 and CDR2: KGHDR, SFDVKD. This CDR3 spans 13 amino acids. CDR3 in amino acids: CATRSRGLETQYF. As DNA, the CDR3 is TGTGCCACCAGATCCAGGGGTTTGGAGACCCAGTACTTC.

The chain couples TRBV19 to TRBJ1-2; D call uncertain. Germline assignment: CDR1 LNHDA and CDR2 SQIVND (reference sequence). Trimming removed 1 base at V and 0 bases at J, with 12 bases between. CDR3 size: 16 residues. The CDR3 DNA reads as TGTGCCAGTAGTATAGGCACCAGGCAAGCTAACTATGGCTACACCTTC. Its protein product is CASSIGTRQANYGYTF.

This clonotype appeared a single time. The chain joins TRBV29-1 to TRBJ2-5; 8 bases are shared with TRBD1. The CDR3 sequence is 15 residues long. The germline V gene has CDR1 SQVTM and CDR2 ANQGSEA. The J segment lost 5 bases and the V segment lost 4 bases, leaving 12 bases of the junction unmatched. In DNA, the CDR3 is TGCAGCGTTGGAGACAGGGGAGGTATCCGGGAGACCCAGTACTTC. This translates into CSVGDRGGIRETQYF.

The chain joins TRBV4-1 to TRBJ1-4; D remains ambiguous. Germline V gene data show CDR1 as MGHRA and CDR2 as YSYEKL. The V gene lost 1 base and the J gene lost 5 bases, with 14 bases spanning the gap. CDR3 length equals 16 residues. This CDR3 reads CASSQGLRVGNEKLFF. CDR3 bases: TGCGCCAGCAGCCAAGGCCTAAGGGTGGGAAATGAAAAACTGTTTTTT.

This clonotype was seen only a few times. The V gene is TRBV4-1, the J gene TRBJ2-5; maybe TRBD2 (6 bases). This CDR3 is 14 amino acids long. Trimming took off 0 bases at V and 5 bases at J, with 10 bases between the two ends. Germline V gives CDR1 MGHRA, CDR2 YSYEKL. Here the CDR3 reads CASSQDRRGETQYF. The CDR3 region has the DNA TGCGCCAGCAGCCAAGATCGGCGGGGCGAGACCCAGTACTTC.

The chain recombines TRBV5-4 with TRBJ2-7; 13 bases line up with TRBD2. This CDR3 is 19 amino acids long. Germline V gives CDR1 SGHNT, CDR2 YYREEE (reference sequence). V was clipped by 4 bases and J by 4 bases; unmatched bases: 17. Here the CDR3 reads CASSLDRTSGGPSPYEQYF. The CDR3 region has the DNA TGTGCCAGCAGCCTGGACCGGACTAGCGGGGGCCCCAGTCCGTACGAGCAGTACTTC.